These 27 T cell receptor beta chains were all obtained from the same sample, sequenced in a study of shared clonotypes between healthy human individuals. TCRdb keeps only in-frame clones here, not all; method: immunoSEQ multiplex PCR. The data contain some 2 million clones, 95% of them singletons. The sample was naive CD4+ T cells sorted from blood. Subset denoted: CD45RA+ positively selected. Every receptor here comes from a young man in good health.

J is TRBJ2-4 and V is TRBV2, with D perhaps matching TRBD1 or TRBD2 (6 bases each). Germline V gene sequence: CDR1 SNHLY, CDR2 FYNNEI. Trimming removed 3 bases at V and 0 bases at J, with 12 bases between. There are 16 residues in the CDR3. CDR3: CASSDVGGLAKNIQYF. CDR3 DNA sequence: TGTGCCAGCAGTGATGTAGGGGGACTAGCCAAAAACATTCAGTACTTC. Together with reference TRBV2 and TRBJ2-4, the CDR3 gives the full variable domain: EPEVTQTPSHQVTQMGQEVILRCVPISNHLYFYWYRQILGQKVEFLVSFYNNEISEKSEIFDDQFSVERPDGSNFTLKIRSTKLEDSAMYFCASSDVGGLAKNIQYFGAGTRLSVL.

This chain links TRBV28 with TRBJ2-3; unclear D gene. The CDR3 consists of 15 residues. The V and J ends lost 7 bases and 6 bases respectively, with 20 bases between them. The germline V gene has CDR1 MDHEN and CDR2 SYDVKM. The CDR3 sequence: CASTARAIAADTQYF. The CDR3 DNA follows: TGTGCCAGCACTGCCCGGGCCATAGCCGCCGATACGCAGTATTTT.

Details on this clone: The identical CDR3 is also encoded by other nucleotide sequences in the sample. The gene calls are TRBV15 and TRBJ2-7; perhaps TRBD2 as D (5 bases). The CDR3 spans 14 residues. The V gene lost 1 base and the J gene lost 0 bases, with 7 bases spanning the gap. Germline V gene data show CDR1 as LNHNV and CDR2 as YYDKDF (reference sequence). CDR3 bases: TGTGCCACCAGCAGAGCGGGGAGCTCCTACGAGCAGTACTTC. Translating gives CATSRAGSSYEQYF.

This chain joins TRBV6-5 and TRBJ1-6; no firm D call. Looked up from germline, CDR1 is MNHEY and CDR2 is SVGAGI. V lost 2 bases and J 4 bases, leaving 6 bases between the germline ends. This CDR3 comprises 14 residues. The CDR3 DNA reads TGTGCCAGCAGTTACGGAGATTATAATTCACCCCTCCACTTT. It specifies CASSYGDYNSPLHF.

The chain employs TRBV5-4 and TRBJ2-7; TRBD2 aligns across 9 bases. This CDR3 has 15 amino acids. Germline V gives CDR1 SGHNT, CDR2 YYREEE (reference sequence). Trimming cost V 0 bases and J 7 bases; bases outside gene matches: 8. The CDR3 sequence is CASSLVGTSTQEQYF. CDR3 nucleotide sequence: TGTGCCAGCAGCTTGGTGGGGACTAGCACGCAGGAGCAGTACTTC.

The chain employs TRBV18 and TRBJ2-7; TRBD1 might be the D (6 bases). The CDR3 sequence is 15 residues long. With 6 bases removed from V and 6 bases from J, the gap between germline ends came to 21 bases. CDR1 and CDR2 (germline): KGHSH, LQKENI. CDR3 sequence: CASSNLGSGGSEQYF. The CDR3 nucleotides read TGTGCCAGCTCTAACCTGGGTTCTGGGGGCAGCGAGCAGTACTTC.

This clone was detected only a few times. The chain recombines TRBV7-2 with TRBJ1-5; the D gene is possibly TRBD1 (5 bases). V lost 5 bases, J lost 0 bases, and 8 bases lay in between. This CDR3 has 14 amino acids. Per the germline V gene, CDR1 is SGHTA and CDR2 is FQGNSA. The CDR3 loop reads CASSRTLSNQPQHF. DNA for the CDR3: TGTGCCAGCAGCCGGACACTTAGCAATCAGCCCCAGCATTTT.

The genes are TRBV5-1 and TRBJ2-7, with D perhaps TRBD1 or TRBD2 (5 bases each). The CDR3 has 14 residues. V lost 4 bases and J lost 6, with 17 bases in between. CDR1 and CDR2 (germline): SGHRS, YFSETQ. CDR3 loop: CASSPWGLVPEQYF. The CDR3 DNA reads TGCGCCAGCAGCCCCTGGGGGTTGGTCCCCGAGCAGTACTTC.

The chain has TRBV10-3 and TRBJ2-1; no firm D call. The CDR3 is 12 residues long. Germline CDR1 ENHRY, CDR2 SYGVKD. Trimming shortened V by 3 bases and J by 7 bases, and 7 bases separated the two germline ends. CDR3 in DNA: TGTGCCATCAGTGACCTGCTGAATGAGCAGTTCTTC. As protein: CAISDLLNEQFF.

V usage is TRBV2 and J usage is TRBJ2-5; TRBD2 might be the D (6 bases). The CDR3 loop spans 15 amino acids. CDR1 and CDR2 (germline): SNHLY, FYNNEI. Trimming left V 5 bases short and J 5 bases short, with 18 bases between. CDR3 bases: TGTGCCAGCAGTACAATTGGAGGGGAGGTGGAGACCCAGTACTTC. Amino acid sequence: CASSTIGGEVETQYF.

For this clone: In the same sample, other DNA sequences code for this CDR3. The chain combines TRBV7-2 with TRBJ2-7; 11 bases align to TRBD2. The V gene's germline CDR1 is SGHTA and CDR2 FQGNSA. V gave up 1 base and J gave up 3 bases; unmatched junction bases: 2. This CDR3 comprises 15 residues. The CDR3 spells CASSLELAGGYEQYF. CDR3 DNA sequence: TGTGCCAGCAGCTTAGAGCTAGCGGGAGGCTACGAGCAGTACTTC. The full variable domain, rest sourced from reference TRBV7-2 and TRBJ2-7, is GAGVSQSPSNKVTEKGKDVELRCDPISGHTALYWYRQSLGQGLEFLIYFQGNSAPDKSGLPSDRFSAERTGGSVSTLTIQRTQQEDSAVYLCASSLELAGGYEQYFGPGTRLTVT.

V usage is TRBV6-1 and J usage is TRBJ1-2; 9 bases agree with TRBD1. V trimming: 0 bases; J trimming: 8 bases; junction bases outside the gene matches: 4. The CDR3 extends over 14 amino acids. Germline V CDR1 and CDR2: MNHNS, SASEGT. CDR3: CASSEAQGAEGYTF. The DNA for the CDR3 is TGTGCCAGCAGTGAAGCACAGGGGGCGGAAGGCTACACCTTC.

The chain uses TRBV28 and TRBJ2-7, with D tentatively TRBD1 (5 bases). V lost 2 bases, J lost 0 bases, and 14 bases lay in between. The CDR3 extends over 16 amino acids. Germline V gives CDR1 MDHEN, CDR2 SYDVKM. CDR3 protein: CASSLVSGIPSYEQYF. The CDR3 DNA sequence: TGTGCCAGCAGTTTAGTGTCAGGGATACCCTCCTACGAGCAGTACTTC.

The chain is built from TRBV28 and TRBJ1-4; D is unclear. Germline CDR1 and CDR2: MDHEN and SYDVKM. V lost 2 bases to trimming and J lost 10 bases, with 8 bases between them. The CDR3 contains 12 residues. The CDR3 region is CASSLVYGKLFF. CDR3 bases: TGTGCCAGCAGTTTAGTATATGGAAAACTGTTTTTT. The whole variable domain, filled in from reference TRBV28 and TRBJ1-4, reads DVKVTQSSRYLVKRTGEKVFLECVQDMDHENMFWYRQDPGLGLRLIYFSYDVKMKEKGDIPEGYSVSREKKERFSLILESASTNQTSMYLCASSLVYGKLFFGSGTQLSVL.

The CDR3 loop reads CASSLHSGNTIYF. The CDR3 region has the DNA TGTGCCAGCAGCCTACACTCTGGAAACACCATATATTTT. V gene TRBV6-5 combines with J gene TRBJ1-3; no reliable D call. The CDR3 loop spans 13 amino acids. The V gene's germline CDR1 is MNHEY and CDR2 SVGAGI. The ends were cut back, 6 bases at V and 0 bases at J, with 6 bases in the middle.

The chain links TRBV7-9 to TRBJ2-7, with D possibly being TRBD1 (6 bases). Germline values: CDR1 SEHNR, CDR2 FQNEAQ (reference sequence). The V end was cut by 1 base, the J end by 5 bases, with 12 bases between. This CDR3 contains 14 residues. CDR3 sequence: CASSLGQVRDEQYF. The CDR3 region has the DNA TGTGCCAGCAGCTTAGGACAGGTCAGAGACGAGCAGTACTTC.

The CDR3 is CASRHNMVGARGGYTF. In nucleotides, the CDR3 is TGTGCCAGTAGACACAACATGGTCGGTGCCCGCGGGGGCTACACCTTC. The chain links TRBV19 to TRBJ1-2; D not certain. Germline values: CDR1 LNHDA, CDR2 SQIVND (reference sequence). The germline V and J ends were trimmed by 6 bases and 8 bases, with 25 bases remaining between them. The CDR3 length is 16 residues.

This sequence joins TRBV5-1 and TRBJ1-3; possible D gene TRBD1, 6 bases. Germline V gene lookup returns CDR1 SGHRS and CDR2 YFSETQ. The CDR3 runs 14 residues. Trimming took off 7 bases at V and 0 bases at J, with 11 bases between the two ends. The CDR3: CASGRGLSGNTIYF. The CDR3 nucleotides are TGCGCCAGCGGACGGGGGCTCTCTGGAAACACCATATATTTT.

The chain recombines TRBV6-8 with TRBJ1-1; D remains unclear. V was cut by 8 bases and J by 4 bases, with 17 bases left in between. CDR3 length: 14 residues. CDR1 is MNHGY and CDR2 is SAAAGT in the germline V gene. CDR3 sequence reads: CASPFFGLGTEAFF. DNA for the CDR3: TGTGCCAGCCCGTTTTTCGGCTTAGGCACTGAAGCTTTCTTT.

V gene TRBV11-2 combines with J gene TRBJ1-6; tentative D call: TRBD1 (6 bases). Between the trimmed V and J ends, which lost 2 bases and 7 bases, there was a span of 12 bases. This CDR3 region has 15 residues. Germline CDR1 and CDR2: SGHAT and FQNNGV. This CDR3 is CASSLTDSDNSPLHF. The CDR3 nucleotides are TGTGCCAGCAGCTTAACGGACAGCGACAATTCACCCCTCCACTTT.

This chain connects TRBV30 to TRBJ2-2; a possible D gene is TRBD2 (6 bases). Trimming took 6 bases from V and 5 from J, leaving 13 bases between them. CDR1 is GTSNPN and CDR2 is SVGIG in the germline V gene (reference sequence). CDR3 length equals 13 residues. Here the CDR3 DNA reads TGTGCCTGTTCAGGGAGGTTGACCGGGGAGCTGTTTTTT. It specifies CACSGRLTGELFF.

Comment on this clone: Other DNA sequences within the sample encode an identical CDR3. In nucleotides, the CDR3 is TGCGCCAGCAGCGTCGGACAGGGGGCGTACGAGCAGTACTTC. As protein: CASSVGQGAYEQYF. This chain joins TRBV5-1 and TRBJ2-7; 11 bases line up with TRBD1. Per germline, CDR1 SGHRS and CDR2 YFSETQ. The ends lost 4 bases at V and 4 bases at J; junction bases unmatched: 4. CDR3 size: 14 residues.

The V call is TRBV18, the J call TRBJ2-1, with 10 positions matching TRBD1. CDR3 length equals 16 residues. Germline-derived CDR1 and CDR2 are KGHSH and LQKENI. V was pared by 3 bases and J by 5 bases, with 7 bases of the junction left unmatched. The CDR3 loop reads CASSPIPGQGNNEQFF. The CDR3 nucleotides are TGTGCCAGCTCACCGATCCCGGGACAGGGGAACAATGAGCAGTTCTTC.

As regards this clone: The same CDR3 can be traced to other DNA sequences in this sample. The chain joins TRBV18 to TRBJ1-1; a possible D gene is TRBD1 (5 bases). The ends were cut back, 1 base at V and 2 bases at J, with 8 bases in the middle. CDR3 length: 14 residues. Germline-derived CDR1 and CDR2 are KGHSH and LQKENI. CDR3 nucleotide sequence: TGTGCCAGCTCACCACTTGACAGAAACACTGAAGCTTTCTTT. Its protein product is CASSPLDRNTEAFF. Full variable domain (remainder filled in from reference TRBV18 and TRBJ1-1): NAGVMQNPRHLVRRRGQEARLRCSPMKGHSHVYWYRQLPEEGLKFMVYLQKENIIDESGMPKERFSAEFPKEGPSILRIQQVVRGDSAAYFCASSPLDRNTEAFFGQGTRLTVV.

Notes on this clone: Other DNA sequences from this sample encode an identical CDR3 as well. The chain employs TRBV2 and TRBJ2-3, with D unclear. CDR1 and CDR2 from the germline V gene are SNHLY and FYNNEI. CDR3 size: 13 residues. Trimming took off 3 bases at V and 1 base at J, with 5 bases between the two ends. The CDR3 nucleotides read TGTGCCAGCAGTGAGGGTGGCACAGATACGCAGTATTTT. This gives the protein CASSEGGTDTQYF.

V is TRBV11-2 and J is TRBJ2-3, with unresolved D. The CDR3 runs 12 residues. Deletions cut 8 bases from V and 3 bases from J, with 9 bases between. Germline CDR1 reads SGHAT; CDR2 reads FQNNGV. The chain's CDR3 is CASAVGTDTQYF. CDR3 DNA: TGTGCCAGCGCCGTAGGGACAGATACGCAGTATTTT.

The chain recombines TRBV6-6 with TRBJ1-1, with D maybe TRBD1 (6 bases). Germline CDR1 MNHNY, CDR2 SVGAGI (reference sequence). The CDR3 extends over 16 amino acids. Trimming removed 0 bases from V and 5 bases from J, with 16 bases in between. CDR3 nucleotide sequence: TGTGCCAGCAGTTACTCTCCGGGACACCCGGGGACTGAAGCTTTCTTT. Translating it yields CASSYSPGHPGTEAFF.